This T cell receptor beta chain was recorded in a study of graft-versus-host responses after intestinal transplantation. About the research overall: Transplantation in recipients was multivisceral, liver-intestinal, or isolated intestinal. The study's findings and limits: Declining HvG levels early post-transplant were linked to peak circulating GvH clone levels. GvH clones occurred in recipient marrow; some first appeared in ileum or blood.

Profiled with immunoSEQ multiplex PCR; TCRdb holds only in-frame clones, not every one. The table shows some 100,000 clones, with about 90% occurring only once. This clone was seen only once. Antigen specificity is unknown. The sample in question was unstimulated CD8+ T cells sorted from spleen or lymph node cells, obtained before intestinal transplant. This receptor was obtained from a human donor who received an intestinal transplant.

CDR3 amino acids: CASSDPPSGRPTGELFF. DNA of the CDR3: TGTGCCAGCAGTGATCCCCCTAGCGGGAGGCCCACCGGGGAGCTGTTTTTT. The V call is TRBV25-1, the J call TRBJ2-2; 11 positions agree with TRBD2. J gave up 4 bases and V 3 bases, and 7 bases lay outside the gene matches. The CDR3 loop spans 17 amino acids. From germline, CDR1 is MGHDK and CDR2 SYGVNS.